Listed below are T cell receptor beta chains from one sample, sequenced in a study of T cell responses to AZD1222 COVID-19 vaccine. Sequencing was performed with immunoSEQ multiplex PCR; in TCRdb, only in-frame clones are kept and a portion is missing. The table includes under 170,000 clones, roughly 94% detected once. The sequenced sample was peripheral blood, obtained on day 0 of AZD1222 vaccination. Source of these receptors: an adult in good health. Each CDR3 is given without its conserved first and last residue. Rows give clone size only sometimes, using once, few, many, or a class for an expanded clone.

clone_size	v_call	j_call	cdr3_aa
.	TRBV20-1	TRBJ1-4	SARTRDRSV
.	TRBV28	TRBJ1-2	ASSPAGGQFYGYT
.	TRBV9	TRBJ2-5	ASSAGLAVEGGETQY
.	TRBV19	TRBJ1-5	ASTRTGDSNQPQH
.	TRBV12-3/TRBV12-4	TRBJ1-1	ASTVNLGTEAF
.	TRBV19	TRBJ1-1	ASSIRPPATAMNTEAF
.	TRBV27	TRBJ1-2	ASSRDPLYGYT
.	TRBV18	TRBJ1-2	ASSPLTPTPYGYT
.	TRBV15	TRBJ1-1	ATSRYTTGVPEAF
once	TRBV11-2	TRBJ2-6	ASSLGGLPSGANVLT
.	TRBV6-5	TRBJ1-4	ASSSTAIDEKLF
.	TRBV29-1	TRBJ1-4	SVRAPGVEKLF
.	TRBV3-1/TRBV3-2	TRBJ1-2	ASSQAGQGAGYGYT
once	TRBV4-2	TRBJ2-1	ASTPQESSGEQWNEQF
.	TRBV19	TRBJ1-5	ASSIWDSKYQPQH
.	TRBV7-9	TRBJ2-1	ASGPGSMGNEQF
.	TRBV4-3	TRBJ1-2	ASSQDRADYGYT
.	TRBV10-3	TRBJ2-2	AIRAGTGDGELF
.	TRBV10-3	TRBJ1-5	AISAGAGNQPQH
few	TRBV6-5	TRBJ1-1	ASSYGTVTNTEAF
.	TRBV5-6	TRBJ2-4	ASSLLRAGRLAKNIQY
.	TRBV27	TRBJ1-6	ASSPAGQLNSPLH
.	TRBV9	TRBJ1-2	ASSALFPFYGYT
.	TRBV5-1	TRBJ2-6	ASNLQENSGANVLT
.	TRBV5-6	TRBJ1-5	ASSLGDQPQH
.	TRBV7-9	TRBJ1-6	ASSLALGTEETPLH
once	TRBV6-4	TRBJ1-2	ASSPTIQRGYT
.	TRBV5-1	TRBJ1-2	ASSRGGADGYT
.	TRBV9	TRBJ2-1	ASSVALGLAGGGEQF
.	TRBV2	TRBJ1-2	ASRPGQGANYGYT
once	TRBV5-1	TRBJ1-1	ASSPRGMGEAF
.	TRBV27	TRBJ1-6	ASTIQDPLH
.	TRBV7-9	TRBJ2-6	ASSLLGIGANVLT
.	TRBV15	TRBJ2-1	ATSRGGVQNQF
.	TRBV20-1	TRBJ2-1	SARGLAGGNEQF
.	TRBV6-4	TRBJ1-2	ASSESFGSFYGYT
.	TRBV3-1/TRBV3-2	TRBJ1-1	ASSQASGYTEAF
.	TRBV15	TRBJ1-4	ATSRDPRQGPTNEKLF
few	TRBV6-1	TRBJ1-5	ASSEAYGGGQPQH
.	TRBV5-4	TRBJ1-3	ASSSRGGSGNTIY
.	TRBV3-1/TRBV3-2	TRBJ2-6	ASSRGQGVSGANVLT
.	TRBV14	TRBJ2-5	ASTGQQQETQY
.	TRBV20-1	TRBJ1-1	SASHPNGVNTEAF